Presented here are 27 T cell receptor beta chains from one specimen sequenced in a study of blood T cell repertoires in COVID-19. Profiling relied on immunoSEQ multiplex PCR, and the TCRdb table lists in-frame clones only, not all of them. The sample yields roughly 110,000 clones, approximately 90% seen once. Specimen: peripheral blood. The receptors derive from a human donor with acute or convalescent COVID-19. The donor label of this sample is uncertain.

The chain employs TRBV9 and TRBJ2-2; D is uncertain. V was cut by 4 bases and J by 3 bases, with 4 bases left in between. In germline, CDR1 is SGDLS, CDR2 YYNGEE. The CDR3 covers 12 residues. The CDR3 DNA follows: TGTGCCAGCAGCCCCTACACCGGGGAGCTGTTTTTT. This translates into CASSPYTGELFF.

The rearrangement uses TRBV9 and TRBJ1-3; the D gene is possibly TRBD1 (5 bases). Germline V gives CDR1 SGDLS, CDR2 YYNGEE. The CDR3 has 15 amino acids. V was shortened by 2 bases and J by 4 bases, with 13 bases between the two germline ends. The CDR3 protein is CASSVGGAQGNTIYF. CDR3 nucleotide sequence: TGTGCCAGCAGCGTGGGAGGGGCGCAGGGAAACACCATATATTTT.

The chain uses TRBV4-3 and TRBJ2-7, with 7 bases that match TRBD1. The CDR3 runs to 16 residues. Germline CDR1 LGHNA, CDR2 YSLEER. The V and J ends lost 0 bases and 7 bases, in that order; junction bases with no gene match: 12. The CDR3 coding sequence is TGCGCCAGCAGCCAAGACCACGACAGGGTATCGAGGGAGCAGTACTTC. Translation gives CASSQDHDRVSREQYF.

V and J are TRBV7-9 and TRBJ2-5, with D unresolved. This CDR3 has 11 amino acids. Germline-derived CDR1 and CDR2 are SEHNR and FQNEAQ (reference sequence). V was shortened by 10 bases and J by 2 bases, with 8 bases between the two germline ends. The CDR3: CAIQDQETQYF. CDR3 DNA sequence: TGTGCCATCCAGGATCAAGAGACCCAGTACTTC.

This sequence joins TRBV28 and TRBJ1-5, with D possibly TRBD1 on 6 matching bases. The CDR3 runs to 22 residues. V gave up 6 bases and J gave up 1 base, with 34 bases separating them. The germline V gene has CDR1 MDHEN and CDR2 SYDVKM. The CDR3 is CASRERFYLQGRGLRSNQPQHF. CDR3 in DNA: TGTGCCAGCAGGGAGCGCTTTTATTTACAGGGAAGAGGTCTGAGAAGCAATCAGCCCCAGCATTTT. The variable domain in full, with the rest retrieved from reference TRBV28 and TRBJ1-5, is DVKVTQSSRYLVKRTGEKVFLECVQDMDHENMFWYRQDPGLGLRLIYFSYDVKMKEKGDIPEGYSVSREKKERFSLILESASTNQTSMYLCASRERFYLQGRGLRSNQPQHFGDGTRLSIL.

The chain combines TRBV18 with TRBJ2-5; weak D call: TRBD2 (5 bases). The ends were cut back, 0 bases at V and 0 bases at J, with 11 bases in the middle. The CDR3 length is 16 residues. Germline-derived CDR1 and CDR2 are KGHSH and LQKENI. CDR3 loop: CASSPPRVKYQETQYF. The CDR3, as DNA: TGTGCCAGCTCACCACCGCGGGTAAAGTACCAAGAGACCCAGTACTTC.

CDR3 loop: CASSLGGTNTEAFF. For the CDR3, the DNA is TGTGCCAGCAGTTTAGGAGGGACGAACACTGAAGCTTTCTTT. The chain employs TRBV28 and TRBJ1-1; D is possibly TRBD1 (5 bases). V lost 2 bases, J lost 1 base, and 8 bases lay in between. Germline loops: CDR1 MDHEN, CDR2 SYDVKM. The CDR3 consists of 14 residues.

This clone has a handful of counts. The J gene is TRBJ1-5, the V gene TRBV12-5, with D uncertain. Germline V gives CDR1 LGHNT, CDR2 FRNRAP. The CDR3 has 12 amino acids. V dropped 3 bases and J dropped 5 bases, with 5 bases sitting between them. CDR3 loop: CASGFRDQPQHF. In DNA, the CDR3 is TGTGCTAGTGGTTTTCGGGATCAGCCCCAGCATTTT.

The gene calls are TRBV7-2 and TRBJ1-1, with 8 bases lining up with TRBD1. V lost 6 bases, J lost 5 bases, and 8 bases stayed unmatched. The CDR3 runs 14 residues. Germline values: CDR1 SGHTA, CDR2 FQGNSA. CDR3 DNA sequence: TGTGCCAGCAGTTCCGACAGGGGCAGAACTGAAGCTTTCTTT. Translating it yields CASSSDRGRTEAFF.

V usage is TRBV25-1 and J usage is TRBJ2-5; 8 bases map to TRBD2. The CDR3 is made up of 15 amino acids. J was trimmed by 0 bases and V by 6 bases; bases with no gene match: 6. Germline V lookup: CDR1 MGHDK, CDR2 SYGVNS. The DNA of the CDR3 is TGTGCCAGCAGGCGGGGGGACCAGTACCAAGAGACCCAGTACTTC. It yields the protein CASRRGDQYQETQYF.

V is TRBV9 and J is TRBJ2-3; 11 bases align to TRBD2. Germline assignment: CDR1 SGDLS and CDR2 YYNGEE. Trimming at V came to 4 bases and at J to 6 bases, leaving 7 bases not matched to a gene. CDR3 length: 15 residues. The CDR3 DNA is TGTGCCAGCAGCCTGACTAGCGGGGAGCTGGATACGCAGTATTTT. As protein: CASSLTSGELDTQYF. Full variable domain (remainder filled in from reference TRBV9 and TRBJ2-3): DSGVTQTPKHLITATGQRVTLRCSPRSGDLSVYWYQQSLDQGLQFLIQYYNGEERAKGNILERFSAQQFPDLHSELNLSSLELGDSALYFCASSLTSGELDTQYFGPGTRLTVL.

This clone occurred once. This sequence joins TRBV2 and TRBJ2-2, with D maybe TRBD1 (6 bases). CDR1 is SNHLY and CDR2 is FYNNEI in the germline V gene. Trimming cost V 6 bases and J 6 bases, with 20 bases left between them. CDR3 length: 16 residues. CDR3 bases: TGTGCCAGCAGCGTTCAACCCAGGGGATCTTCCGGGGAGCTGTTTTTT. It specifies CASSVQPRGSSGELFF.

The chain combines TRBV7-9 with TRBJ2-7; weak D call: TRBD1 (5 bases). With 4 bases removed from V and 5 bases from J, the gap between germline ends came to 12 bases. The CDR3 extends over 13 amino acids. The germline V gene has CDR1 SEHNR and CDR2 FQNEAQ (reference sequence). The CDR3 sequence: CASSSGHLDEQYF. As DNA, the CDR3 is TGTGCCAGCAGCTCCGGACACCTGGACGAGCAGTACTTC.

The gene calls are TRBV19 and TRBJ2-7, with TRBD2 matching over 7 bases. J lost 3 bases, V lost 6 bases, and 20 bases had no gene match. The CDR3 covers 18 residues. Germline CDR1 LNHDA, CDR2 SQIVND (reference sequence). This chain's CDR3 is CASSRAGKERDYLYEQYF. CDR3 in DNA: TGTGCCAGTAGCCGGGCGGGCAAAGAGCGGGACTACCTCTACGAGCAGTACTTC.

The rearrangement uses TRBV12-3 or TRBV12-4 and TRBJ1-2; D possibly corresponds to TRBD1 (5 bases). There are 11 residues in the CDR3. The V end was cut by 3 bases, the J end by 8 bases, with 7 bases between. CDR3 residues: CASSFGGGYTF. The CDR3 DNA follows: TGTGCCAGCAGTTTTGGGGGGGGCTACACCTTC.

The chain has TRBV27 and TRBJ1-2, with 10 bases lining up with TRBD1. Looked up from germline, CDR1 is MNHEY and CDR2 is SMNVEV (reference sequence). V was pared by 1 base and J by 7 bases, with 3 bases of the junction left unmatched. The length of the CDR3 is 14 residues. The CDR3 loop reads CASSLYGQGGGYTF. The CDR3 DNA is TGTGCCAGCAGTTTATATGGACAGGGGGGTGGCTACACCTTC.

V gene TRBV6-5 combines with J gene TRBJ2-3; TRBD2 aligns across 9 bases. CDR1 is MNHEY and CDR2 is SVGAGI in the germline V gene. The CDR3 spans 15 residues. After removal of 6 bases from V and 0 bases from J, the junction contained 4 bases not matched to a gene. This CDR3 is CASRSGGPSTDTQYF. Here the CDR3 DNA reads TGTGCCAGCAGGAGCGGGGGGCCTAGCACAGATACGCAGTATTTT.

The rearrangement links TRBV5-1 to TRBJ2-6; D is undetermined. Germline CDR1 reads SGHRS; CDR2 reads YFSETQ. Trimming removed 3 bases at V and 0 bases at J, with 10 bases between. This CDR3 is 16 amino acids long. The CDR3 loop reads CASSSPEASGANVLTF. CDR3 bases: TGCGCCAGCAGCTCCCCTGAGGCCTCTGGGGCCAACGTCCTGACTTTC.

The gene calls are TRBV12-3 or TRBV12-4 and TRBJ2-7; no firm D call. Trimming left V 6 bases short and J 6 bases short, with 15 bases between. The CDR3 covers 13 residues. The CDR3 nucleotides read TGTGCCAGCAGCTTGGATCCCTCGGGCGAGCAGTACTTC. Encoded protein: CASSLDPSGEQYF.

The count of this clone is one. The rearrangement joins TRBV2 to TRBJ2-1; 8 bases are a match to TRBD1. The CDR3 is 14 residues long. The germline gives CDR1 SNHLY, CDR2 FYNNEI. With 7 bases clipped from V and 8 bases from J, the junction kept 10 bases outside the gene matches. In DNA form, the CDR3 reads TGTGCCAGCATGAATCCGGGACAGGCTCATGAGCAGTTCTTC. Translation gives CASMNPGQAHEQFF. Full variable domain (remainder filled in from reference TRBV2 and TRBJ2-1): EPEVTQTPSHQVTQMGQEVILRCVPISNHLYFYWYRQILGQKVEFLVSFYNNEISEKSEIFDDQFSVERPDGSNFTLKIRSTKLEDSAMYFCASMNPGQAHEQFFGPGTRLTVL.

As to this clone: Other DNA sequences of this sample code for an identical CDR3. The chain joins TRBV19 to TRBJ1-5; D unclear. CDR3 size: 13 residues. V was cut by 6 bases and J by 0 bases, with 6 bases left in between. Germline V CDR1 and CDR2: LNHDA, SQIVND (reference sequence). The CDR3, as DNA: TGTGCCAGTAGAGACTTTAGCAATCAGCCCCAGCATTTT. It encodes CASRDFSNQPQHF. Looking up the rest from reference TRBV19 and TRBJ1-5 gives the full variable domain: DGGITQSPKYLFRKEGQNVTLSCEQNLNHDAMYWYRQDPGQGLRLIYYSQIVNDFQKGDIAEGYSVSREKKESFPLTVTSAQKNPTAFYLCASRDFSNQPQHFGDGTRLSIL.

This clone was seen just once. The chain uses TRBV4-1 and TRBJ1-2; TRBD1 matches 7 bases. CDR1 is MGHRA and CDR2 is YSYEKL in the germline V gene. After removal of 2 bases from V and 3 bases from J, the junction contained 9 bases not matched to a gene. The length of the CDR3 is 16 residues. The CDR3 DNA reads TGCGCCAGCAGCCAAACCTCGACAGGGAGCGACTATGGCTACACCTTC. Protein product: CASSQTSTGSDYGYTF.

V is TRBV19 and J is TRBJ1-2, with D possibly matching TRBD1 (5 bases). The germline V gene encodes CDR1 LNHDA and CDR2 SQIVND (reference sequence). The CDR3 runs to 13 residues. V lost 4 bases to trimming and J lost 7 bases, with 13 bases between them. This chain's CDR3 is CASSTQGNSGYTF. Written as DNA, the CDR3 is TGTGCCAGTAGTACTCAGGGAAATTCTGGCTACACCTTC.

The chain recombines TRBV19 with TRBJ2-2; 7 bases are a match to TRBD1. This CDR3 is 16 amino acids long. V lost 3 bases to trimming and J lost 0 bases; unmatched junction nucleotides: 4. Germline loops: CDR1 LNHDA, CDR2 SQIVND (reference sequence). The CDR3 reads CASSIWTGSNTGELFF. The CDR3 DNA reads as TGTGCCAGTAGTATCTGGACAGGCTCGAACACCGGGGAGCTGTTTTTT.

The chain links TRBV7-9 to TRBJ1-1; D not certain. The CDR3 runs to 15 residues. Germline CDR1 and CDR2: SEHNR and FQNEAQ (reference sequence). Trimming removed 0 bases from V and 4 bases from J, with 12 bases in between. CDR3 coding DNA: TGTGCCAGCAGCTTAGCGAGAATAACCGGCACTGAAGCTTTCTTT. As protein: CASSLARITGTEAFF.

The rearrangement links TRBV5-5 to TRBJ2-7; weak D call: TRBD2 (6 bases). Germline V gives CDR1 SGHKS, CDR2 YYEKEE (reference sequence). CDR3 length: 14 residues. Trimming cost V 4 bases and J 2 bases, with 13 bases left between them. Here the CDR3 reads CASSPRDWTYEQYF. The CDR3 DNA reads as TGTGCCAGCAGCCCACGGGACTGGACCTACGAGCAGTACTTC.

This chain uses TRBV28 with TRBJ2-5; 8 bases match TRBD1. J gave up 4 bases and V 3 bases, and 13 bases lay outside the gene matches. Germline V gene lookup returns CDR1 MDHEN and CDR2 SYDVKM. The CDR3 is 17 amino acids. This CDR3 is CASSLVSTGGRRETQYF. CDR3 nucleotides: TGTGCCAGCAGTTTGGTCAGTACAGGGGGTCGGAGAGAGACCCAGTACTTC.